The clone carrying this T cell receptor (beta chain) was recorded a few times. This record belongs to a study of cytomegalovirus exposure and HLA in healthy donors. Each donor's status was that of a healthy bone marrow donor. Primers for the PCR totalled 60 Vbeta and 13 Jbeta. Sequencing was performed with immunoSEQ multiplex PCR; in TCRdb, only in-frame clones are kept and a portion is missing. This table has some 150,000 clones, 75% appearing once. The TCR sequence derives from a man in his thirties or forties in good health and CMV-seronegative. The sequenced material came from PBMCs.

In DNA, the CDR3 is TGTGCCAGCTCACCCCTACTACAGGGGGGCGGCTACACCTTC. Translated: CASSPLLQGGGYTF. This chain joins TRBV18 and TRBJ1-2; TRBD1 matches 8 bases. V was clipped by 3 bases and J by 8 bases; unmatched bases: 8. Germline V gene lookup returns CDR1 KGHSH and CDR2 LQKENI. This CDR3 contains 14 residues.